The 16 T cell receptor beta chains below were found in one sample sequenced in a study of blood T cell repertoires in COVID-19. The table came from immunoSEQ multiplex PCR; TCRdb's copy has only in-frame clones and leaves some out. The sample shows 120,000 to 150,000 clones, around 83% of them seen only once. What was sequenced was peripheral blood. These receptors originate from a human donor with acute or convalescent COVID-19. The donor label of this sample is uncertain.

This clone has more than one count but fewer than ten. Within the sample, other DNA sequences also encode this same CDR3. The gene calls are TRBV18 and TRBJ2-7; perhaps TRBD2 as D (6 bases). This CDR3 spans 14 amino acids. From germline, CDR1 is KGHSH and CDR2 LQKENI. V gave up 3 bases and J gave up 0 bases, with 9 bases separating them. This CDR3 is CASSPPGVSYEQYF. The CDR3 DNA is TGTGCCAGCTCACCGCCGGGGGTCTCCTACGAGCAGTACTTC.

This rearrangement joins TRBV28 to TRBJ1-2; maybe TRBD1 (5 bases). This CDR3 is 15 amino acids long. Trimming stripped 5 bases from V and 4 bases from J, with 17 bases between. Germline V CDR1 and CDR2: MDHEN, SYDVKM. CDR3 sequence (DNA): TGTGCCAGCAGTCCCACCGGGAGGGGCCCCTATGGCTACACCTTC. Its translation: CASSPTGRGPYGYTF.

The chain couples TRBV19 to TRBJ1-6, with D unclear. Between the trimmed V and J ends, which lost 3 bases and 1 base, there was a span of 13 bases. Germline V gives CDR1 LNHDA, CDR2 SQIVND (reference sequence). This CDR3 is built from 17 residues. CDR3 coding DNA: TGTGCCAGTAGTATGGACCCCCCGGGGTCCTATAATTCACCCCTCCACTTT. This encodes CASSMDPPGSYNSPLHF.

V usage is TRBV6-1 and J usage is TRBJ1-5, with D perhaps TRBD1 (6 bases). Germline CDR1 and CDR2: MNHNS and SASEGT. The CDR3 is made up of 15 amino acids. Trimming took 2 bases from V and 0 from J, leaving 8 bases between them. CDR3: CASSEQGFSNQPQHF. CDR3 DNA: TGTGCCAGCAGTGAACAGGGGTTTAGCAATCAGCCCCAGCATTTT.

The genes are TRBV29-1 and TRBJ2-3, with D maybe TRBD2 (7 bases). The CDR3 is made up of 12 amino acids. The germline V gene has CDR1 SQVTM and CDR2 ANQGSEA. CDR3 sequence (DNA): TGCACCATAACGGGGGGCTCGGATACGCAGTATTTT. This gives the protein CTITGGSDTQYF.

This sequence joins TRBV9 and TRBJ1-1; 9 bases agree with TRBD1. Germline CDR1 is SGDLS and CDR2 is YYNGEE. The CDR3 has 17 amino acids. V gave up 3 bases and J gave up 1 base; unmatched junction bases: 10. Written as DNA, the CDR3 is TGTGCCAGCAGCGCACCTCTCCCGGGACAGGGGAACACTGAAGCTTTCTTT. This translates into CASSAPLPGQGNTEAFF. Together with reference TRBV9 and TRBJ1-1, the CDR3 gives the full variable domain: DSGVTQTPKHLITATGQRVTLRCSPRSGDLSVYWYQQSLDQGLQFLIQYYNGEERAKGNILERFSAQQFPDLHSELNLSSLELGDSALYFCASSAPLPGQGNTEAFFGQGTRLTVV.

The chain links TRBV12-3 or TRBV12-4 to TRBJ2-2, with TRBD1 matching over 7 bases. This CDR3 contains 12 residues. V trimming: 10 bases; J trimming: 6 bases; junction bases outside the gene matches: 5. The CDR3 loop is CAMKRGPGELFF. CDR3 coding DNA: TGTGCCATGAAGAGGGGGCCCGGGGAGCTGTTTTTT.

The chain combines TRBV5-1 with TRBJ2-7; no reliable D call. This CDR3 has 14 residues. CDR1 SGHRS and CDR2 YFSETQ come from the germline V gene. The germline V and J ends were trimmed by 1 base and 0 bases, with 8 bases remaining between them. Here the CDR3 reads CASSLSGPSYEQYV. The CDR3 region has the DNA TGCGCCAGCAGCTTGTCGGGTCCCTCCTACGAGCAGTACGTC.

The chain has TRBV19 and TRBJ1-5; D not resolved. Trimming stripped 6 bases from V and 0 bases from J, with 12 bases between. This CDR3 is 15 amino acids long. The germline CDR1 and CDR2 sequences are LNHDA and SQIVND (reference sequence). CDR3 sequence reads: CASSDRGYSNQPQHF. CDR3 DNA: TGTGCCAGTAGCGATCGGGGTTATAGCAATCAGCCCCAGCATTTT.

The genes are TRBV18 and TRBJ1-4; tentatively, D is TRBD1 (5 bases). Germline-derived CDR1 and CDR2 are KGHSH and LQKENI. CDR3 length: 15 residues. V was trimmed by 6 bases and J by 5 bases, leaving 16 bases between them. CDR3 sequence (DNA): TGTGCCAGCTCGCCGGGGACGGGAGAGAATGAAAAACTGTTTTTT. As protein: CASSPGTGENEKLFF. The full variable domain, rest sourced from reference TRBV18 and TRBJ1-4, is NAGVMQNPRHLVRRRGQEARLRCSPMKGHSHVYWYRQLPEEGLKFMVYLQKENIIDESGMPKERFSAEFPKEGPSILRIQQVVRGDSAAYFCASSPGTGENEKLFFGSGTQLSVL.

The chain joins TRBV20-1 to TRBJ2-5, with a possible D match to TRBD1 (6 bases). With 3 bases removed from V and 0 bases from J, the gap between germline ends came to 11 bases. There are 14 residues in the CDR3. Germline-derived CDR1 and CDR2 are DFQATT and SNEGSKA (reference sequence). The CDR3 here is CSASMDSNQETQYF. Here the CDR3 DNA reads TGCAGTGCTAGTATGGACAGCAACCAAGAGACCCAGTACTTC.

This chain connects TRBV24-1 to TRBJ2-3, with D perhaps matching TRBD2 (5 bases). The CDR3 is 15 amino acids. Germline CDR1 and CDR2: KGHDR and SFDVKD. Trimming removed 9 bases from V and 3 bases from J, with 18 bases in between. The CDR3 reads CATARSGMGTDTQYF. DNA of the CDR3: TGTGCCACCGCTCGCTCCGGGATGGGGACAGATACGCAGTATTTT.

The CDR3 spells CASSRTGGGRFAGELFF. The CDR3 DNA follows: TGTGCCAGCAGCCGAACCGGGGGCGGGAGATTCGCCGGGGAGCTGTTTTTT. V and J are TRBV7-8 and TRBJ2-2; weak D call: TRBD2 (7 bases). Germline lookup yields CDR1 SGHVS and CDR2 FQNEAQ. Trimming removed 5 bases at V and 6 bases at J, with 22 bases between. The CDR3 sequence is 17 residues long.

The rearrangement links TRBV9 to TRBJ2-1; 11 bases map to TRBD1. Germline V gene data show CDR1 as SGDLS and CDR2 as YYNGEE. The V and J ends lost 4 bases and 7 bases, in that order; junction bases with no gene match: 10. The CDR3 has 16 amino acids. CDR3 DNA: TGTGCCAGCAGCCCAAGCGGACAGGGGGCTGGGAATGAGCAGTTCTTC. The encoded protein is CASSPSGQGAGNEQFF.

V and J are TRBV19 and TRBJ2-2, with 9 bases matching TRBD2. J gave up 4 bases and V 9 bases, and 3 bases lay outside the gene matches. This CDR3 spans 13 amino acids. Germline V lookup: CDR1 LNHDA, CDR2 SQIVND (reference sequence). CDR3 sequence: CASGLAITGELFF. As DNA, the CDR3 is TGTGCCAGCGGACTAGCGATCACCGGGGAGCTGTTTTTT.

The CDR3 nucleotides read TGTGCCAGCTCTAACCGGGACAGGGGTCGCGAGCAGTACTTC. As protein: CASSNRDRGREQYF. The chain links TRBV3-1 (or the pseudogene TRBV3-2) to TRBJ2-7, with 10 bases lining up with TRBD1. V dropped 8 bases and J dropped 6; count of bases not matched to a gene: 10. This CDR3 contains 14 residues. Germline V gene data show CDR1 as LGHDT and CDR2 as YNNKEL (reference sequence).